This T cell receptor (beta chain) was found in a study of T cells in tumors after PD-1 blockade. The V gene lost 1 base and the J gene lost 3 bases, with 15 bases spanning the gap. Germline CDR1 reads MGHRA; CDR2 reads YSYEKL. The CDR3 runs to 16 residues. The assay was immunoSEQ multiplex PCR, and TCRdb's table has in-frame clones only and misses some. Here the sample spans roughly 20,000 clones, over 70% being singletons. J is TRBJ1-1 and V is TRBV4-1; tentative D call: TRBD1 (6 bases). The TCR originated in a human donor with advanced basal cell or squamous cell carcinoma (not recorded which). Here the sequenced sample was PBMCs, taken after anti-PD-1 therapy. DNA for the CDR3: TGCGCCAGCAGCCAAGGATATTACAGGGCTGACACTGAAGCTTTCTTT. Translating it yields CASSQGYYRADTEAFF.